This T cell receptor (beta chain) derives from a study of blood T cell repertoires in COVID-19. Repertoires were generated with immunoSEQ multiplex PCR, while TCRdb's copy carries only in-frame clones and drops some. The sample has fewer than 200,000 clones; less than 85% are singletons. The CDR3 totals 17 residues. V shed 0 bases and J shed 4 bases, with 19 bases lying between them. Germline CDR1 and CDR2: MNHEY and SVGEGT. The specimen was PBMCs or T cells enriched from blood (not recorded which). This sequence was found in a woman aged 60-75 years with acute COVID-19. This rearrangement joins TRBV6-2 or TRBV6-3 to TRBJ2-7; weak D call: TRBD1 (5 bases). In DNA form, the CDR3 reads TGTGCCAGCAGTTACTCTAGGGGCCCCCGCACCCCTTACGAGCAGTACGTC. Encoded protein: CASSYSRGPRTPYEQYV.